Below, 19 T cell receptor beta chains from the same sample are listed, as sequenced in a study of OX40 agonist ivuxolimab in advanced cancers. Profiled with immunoSEQ multiplex PCR; TCRdb holds only in-frame clones, not every one. The table lists more than 35,000 clones, 65% to 90% of them singletons. The sequenced sample was CD4+ or CD8+ T cells sorted from blood, obtained in a trial of the OX40 agonist ivuxolimab. These receptors were collected from an adult with an advanced solid tumor such as melanoma, head and neck, liver or kidney cancer.

The DNA for the CDR3 is TGCGCCAGCAGCCATTCGAGGGGAAAACTGTTTTTT. Translating gives CASSHSRGKLFF. This chain joins TRBV4-3 and TRBJ1-4, with D possibly matching TRBD1 (5 bases). Germline V gives CDR1 LGHNA, CDR2 YSLEER. Trimming removed 3 bases at V and 10 bases at J, with 9 bases between. This CDR3 is 12 amino acids long.

This sequence joins TRBV4-3 and TRBJ2-1; D remains ambiguous. Germline V gene sequence: CDR1 LGHNA, CDR2 YSLEER. The CDR3 loop spans 14 amino acids. V was cut by 1 base and J by 4 bases, with 8 bases left in between. In DNA, the CDR3 is TGCGCCAGCAGCCAAGTTGTGGCTTACAATGAGCAGTTCTTC. It specifies CASSQVVAYNEQFF.

The chain is built from TRBV30 and TRBJ2-3; D is perhaps TRBD2 (5 bases). Germline-derived CDR1 and CDR2 are GTSNPN and SVGIG (reference sequence). The CDR3 runs to 15 residues. V lost 1 base and J 4 bases, leaving 15 bases between the germline ends. The CDR3 nucleotides are TGTGCCTGGAGTGGCTACCCCGGGGTAGCAGATACGCAGTATTTT. Its translation: CAWSGYPGVADTQYF.

The V and J genes are TRBV2 and TRBJ2-1; D gene ambiguous. This CDR3 contains 12 residues. Germline V gene data show CDR1 as SNHLY and CDR2 as FYNNEI. V lost 8 bases, J lost 0 bases, and 5 bases lay in between. DNA for the CDR3: TGTGCCAGCCTTAGCTCCTACAATGAGCAGTTCTTC. Its protein is CASLSSYNEQFF. The full variable domain, completed using reference TRBV2 and TRBJ2-1, is EPEVTQTPSHQVTQMGQEVILRCVPISNHLYFYWYRQILGQKVEFLVSFYNNEISEKSEIFDDQFSVERPDGSNFTLKIRSTKLEDSAMYFCASLSSYNEQFFGPGTRLTVL.

The chain joins TRBV19 to TRBJ1-5, with D perhaps matching TRBD1 (5 bases). This CDR3 is 13 amino acids long. Germline-derived CDR1 and CDR2 are LNHDA and SQIVND (reference sequence). V gave up 11 bases and J gave up 2 bases, with 13 bases separating them. The CDR3 DNA follows: TGTGCCGGGGGGGTGAGCGGCAATCAGCCCCAGCATTTT. Translating it yields CAGGVSGNQPQHF.

The chain joins TRBV27 to TRBJ2-3; 11 bases fit TRBD2. Germline V gene sequence: CDR1 MNHEY, CDR2 SMNVEV (reference sequence). The length of the CDR3 is 16 residues. V lost 1 base, J lost 2 bases, and 2 bases stayed unmatched. In DNA form, the CDR3 reads TGTGCCAGCAGTTTATTAGCGGGGGGGCTCACAGATACGCAGTATTTT. It yields the protein CASSLLAGGLTDTQYF.

The rearrangement uses TRBV7-9 and TRBJ2-3; either TRBD1 or TRBD2 may supply D (5 bases each). The V end was cut by 5 bases, the J end by 1 base, with 22 bases between. The CDR3 sequence is 18 residues long. Germline assignment: CDR1 SEHNR and CDR2 FQNEAQ (reference sequence). In DNA, the CDR3 is TGTGCCAGCAGCCTAAAAGGGGCTAGCAAGGAGGGCACAGATACGCAGTATTTT. The encoded protein is CASSLKGASKEGTDTQYF.

The chain couples TRBV12-1 to TRBJ1-4; the tabulated D call, TRBD1, remains unverified against the DNA. TRBV12-1 constitutes a pseudogene. This CDR3 region has 13 residues. The CDR3 region is CASSGASNEKLFF. The CDR3 DNA follows: TGTGCCAGCTCAGGCGCAAGTAATGAAAAACTGTTTTTT.

This chain joins TRBV13 and TRBJ1-1, with 8 bases aligning to TRBD1. This CDR3 comprises 15 residues. Germline V CDR1 and CDR2: PRHDT, FYEKMQ (reference sequence). The V segment lost 9 bases and the J segment 1 base; nucleotides outside the gene matches: 10. DNA for the CDR3: TGTGCCAGTGGAGAGACAGGGGCCACGAACACTGAAGCTTTCTTT. Its translation: CASGETGATNTEAFF.

The chain links TRBV6-5 to TRBJ1-5, with D unresolved. CDR1 is MNHEY and CDR2 is SVGAGI in the germline V gene. This CDR3 is built from 14 residues. V was pared by 8 bases and J by 2 bases, with 13 bases between. CDR3 protein: CASGPGKRNQPQHF. CDR3 bases: TGTGCCAGCGGGCCCGGAAAGCGCAATCAGCCCCAGCATTTT.

The genes are TRBV28 and TRBJ1-1, with a possible D match to TRBD1 (5 bases). Trimming removed 2 bases from V and 1 base from J, with 8 bases in between. CDR1 is MDHEN, CDR2 SYDVKM, per germline. CDR3 length: 14 residues. The CDR3 region has the DNA TGTGCCAGCAGTTTAACTACAGGGAACACTGAAGCTTTCTTT. This codes for CASSLTTGNTEAFF.

V and J are TRBV7-6 and TRBJ2-1; TRBD1 matches at 10 bases. With 1 base clipped from V and 7 bases from J, the junction kept 4 bases outside the gene matches. The CDR3 is 15 amino acids. CDR1 and CDR2 from the germline V gene are SGHVS and FNYEAQ. DNA of the CDR3: TGTGCCAGCAGCTTAGGGACAGGGGGAAATAATGAGCAGTTCTTC. Translation: CASSLGTGGNNEQFF.

This chain joins TRBV30 and TRBJ1-3; D call uncertain. Germline V gives CDR1 GTSNPN, CDR2 SVGIG (reference sequence). Trimming removed 6 bases at V and 2 bases at J, with 17 bases between. The CDR3 spans 15 residues. CDR3 nucleotide sequence: TGTGCCTGTACGAGGGTGCCTCTTCCTGGAAACACCATATATTTT. Its translation: CACTRVPLPGNTIYF.

This clone was observed once. The chain combines TRBV6-4 with TRBJ1-2; tentatively, D is TRBD1 (6 bases). Trimming shortened V by 5 bases and J by 6 bases, and 7 bases separated the two germline ends. This CDR3 region has 11 residues. Germline assignment: CDR1 MRHNA and CDR2 SNTAGT. Here the CDR3 reads CASSYRDGYTF. In DNA, the CDR3 is TGTGCCAGCAGTTACAGGGATGGCTACACCTTC.

Relative to its sample, this clone is medium-sized (0.01 to 0.1%). V and J are TRBV7-9 and TRBJ1-2, with unresolved D. Germline-derived CDR1 and CDR2 are SEHNR and FQNEAQ (reference sequence). The CDR3 length is 12 residues. Between the trimmed V and J ends, which lost 7 bases and 4 bases, there was a span of 10 bases. Written as DNA, the CDR3 is TGTGCCAGCAATCGGGCAGTCTATGGCTACACCTTC. It codes for CASNRAVYGYTF.

The genes are TRBV9 and TRBJ2-2; D is unresolved. The V gene's germline CDR1 is SGDLS and CDR2 YYNGEE. CDR3 length equals 13 residues. Trimming took off 4 bases at V and 6 bases at J, with 10 bases between the two ends. The CDR3 region has the DNA TGTGCCAGCAGCCCTGGAGTTGCCGGGGAGCTGTTTTTT. This gives the protein CASSPGVAGELFF.

The V call is TRBV4-1, the J call TRBJ2-5, with unresolved D. The germline V gene encodes CDR1 MGHRA and CDR2 YSYEKL. There are 11 residues in the CDR3. The V end lost 5 bases, the J end lost 7 bases, and 8 bases lay between the germline ends. The CDR3 reads CASSEDGTQYF. The CDR3 nucleotides are TGCGCCAGCAGCGAGGACGGGACCCAGTACTTC.

This clone has just one count. V is TRBV10-3 and J is TRBJ2-7; D may be TRBD2 (6 bases). Germline V CDR1 and CDR2: ENHRY, SYGVKD. V shed 3 bases and J shed 4 bases, with 13 bases lying between them. CDR3 length: 14 residues. The CDR3 loop is CAISDPGTYYEQYF. In DNA form, the CDR3 reads TGTGCCATCAGTGACCCCGGGACTTATTACGAGCAGTACTTC.

The chain is built from TRBV5-4 and TRBJ1-3, with D possibly TRBD1 on 5 matching bases. The CDR3 contains 16 residues. V was shortened by 4 bases and J by 4 bases, with 18 bases between the two germline ends. Germline V CDR1 and CDR2: SGHNT, YYREEE (reference sequence). This CDR3 is CASSLVGPGDGNTIYF. The CDR3, as DNA: TGTGCCAGCAGCCTTGTGGGACCCGGTGACGGAAACACCATATATTTT.